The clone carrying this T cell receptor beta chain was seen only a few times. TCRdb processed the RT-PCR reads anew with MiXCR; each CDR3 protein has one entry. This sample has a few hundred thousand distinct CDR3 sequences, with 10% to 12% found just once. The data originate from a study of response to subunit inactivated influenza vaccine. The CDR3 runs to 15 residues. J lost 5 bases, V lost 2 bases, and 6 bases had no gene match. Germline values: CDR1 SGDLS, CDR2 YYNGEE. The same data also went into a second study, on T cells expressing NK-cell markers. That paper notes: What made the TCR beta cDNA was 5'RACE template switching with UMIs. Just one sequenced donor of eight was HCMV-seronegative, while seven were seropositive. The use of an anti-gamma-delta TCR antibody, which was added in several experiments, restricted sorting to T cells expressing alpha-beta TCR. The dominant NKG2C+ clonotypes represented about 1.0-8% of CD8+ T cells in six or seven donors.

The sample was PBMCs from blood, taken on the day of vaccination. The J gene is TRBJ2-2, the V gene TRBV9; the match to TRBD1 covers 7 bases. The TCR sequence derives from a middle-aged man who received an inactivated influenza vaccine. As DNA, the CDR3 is TGTGCCAGCAGCGTTTCGGGACAGCAGACCGGGGAGCTGTTTTTT. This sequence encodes CASSVSGQQTGELFF.